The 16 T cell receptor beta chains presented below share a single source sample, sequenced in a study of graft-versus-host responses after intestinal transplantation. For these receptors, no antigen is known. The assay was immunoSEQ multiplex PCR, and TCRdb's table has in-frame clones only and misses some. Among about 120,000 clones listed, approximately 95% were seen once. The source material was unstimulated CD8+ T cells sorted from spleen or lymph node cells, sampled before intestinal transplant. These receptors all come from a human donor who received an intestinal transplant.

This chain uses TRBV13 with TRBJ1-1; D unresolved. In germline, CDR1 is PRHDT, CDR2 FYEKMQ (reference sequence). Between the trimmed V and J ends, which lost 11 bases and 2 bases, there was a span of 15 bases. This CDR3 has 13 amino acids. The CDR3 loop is CASGGYSNTEAFF. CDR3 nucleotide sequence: TGTGCCTCCGGTGGGTACAGCAACACTGAAGCTTTCTTT.

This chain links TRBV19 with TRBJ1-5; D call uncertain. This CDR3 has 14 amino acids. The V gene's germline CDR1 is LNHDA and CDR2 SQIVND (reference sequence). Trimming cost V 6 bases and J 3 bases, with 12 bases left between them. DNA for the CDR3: TGTGCCAGTAGCCCCCCGGCTACCAATCAGCCCCAGCATTTT. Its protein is CASSPPATNQPQHF.

The CDR3 coding sequence is TGTGCCAGCAGGGAATTAGAGACCCAGTACTTC. It specifies CASRELETQYF. This chain uses TRBV6-5 with TRBJ2-5; D gene ambiguous. Germline CDR1 reads MNHEY; CDR2 reads SVGAGI. The CDR3 runs to 11 residues. The V gene lost 6 bases and the J gene lost 4 bases, with 6 bases spanning the gap.

The CDR3 loop reads CASSLAAEAFF. The CDR3 region has the DNA TGTGCCAGCAGCTTAGCGGCAGAAGCTTTCTTT. This chain uses TRBV11-2 with TRBJ1-1; D is undetermined. Germline assignment: CDR1 SGHAT and CDR2 FQNNGV. The germline V and J ends were trimmed by 1 base and 8 bases, with 5 bases remaining between them. This CDR3 is 11 amino acids long.

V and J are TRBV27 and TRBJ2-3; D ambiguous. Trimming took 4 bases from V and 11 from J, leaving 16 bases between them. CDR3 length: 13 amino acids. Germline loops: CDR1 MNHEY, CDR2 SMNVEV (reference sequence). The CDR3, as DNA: TGTGCCAGCAGTTCTCGGACGAGAGGCAAGCAGTATTTT. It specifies CASSSRTRGKQYF.

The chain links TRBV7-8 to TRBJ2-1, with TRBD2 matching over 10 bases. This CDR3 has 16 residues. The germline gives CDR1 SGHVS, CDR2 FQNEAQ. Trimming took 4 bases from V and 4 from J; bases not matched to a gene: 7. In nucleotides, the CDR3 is TGTGCCAGCAGCTCCAGAGCGGGAGGGCGTTACAATGAGCAGTTCTTC. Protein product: CASSSRAGGRYNEQFF.

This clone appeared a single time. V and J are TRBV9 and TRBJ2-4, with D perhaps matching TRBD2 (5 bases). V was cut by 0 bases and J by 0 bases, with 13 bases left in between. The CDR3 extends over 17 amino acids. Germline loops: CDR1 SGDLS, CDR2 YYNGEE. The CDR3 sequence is CASSVGGGPLAKNIQYF. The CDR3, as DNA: TGTGCCAGCAGCGTAGGAGGCGGGCCACTAGCCAAAAACATTCAGTACTTC.

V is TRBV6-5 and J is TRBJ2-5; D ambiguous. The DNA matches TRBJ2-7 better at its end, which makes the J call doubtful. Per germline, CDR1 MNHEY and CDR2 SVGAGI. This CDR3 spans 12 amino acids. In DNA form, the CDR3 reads TGTGCCAGCAGTCCGGACGGCTACGAGCAGTACTTC. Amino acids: CASSPDGYEQYF.

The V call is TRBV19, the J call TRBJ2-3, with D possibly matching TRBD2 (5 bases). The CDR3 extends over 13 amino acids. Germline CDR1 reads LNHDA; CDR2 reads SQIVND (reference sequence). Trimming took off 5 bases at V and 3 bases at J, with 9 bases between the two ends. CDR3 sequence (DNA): TGTGCCAGTAGTCCCCGCGGGACAGATACGCAGTATTTT. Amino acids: CASSPRGTDTQYF.

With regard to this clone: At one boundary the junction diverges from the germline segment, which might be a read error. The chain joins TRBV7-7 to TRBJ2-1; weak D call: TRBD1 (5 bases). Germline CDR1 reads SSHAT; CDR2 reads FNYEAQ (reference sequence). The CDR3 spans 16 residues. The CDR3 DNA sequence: TGTGCTAGCAGCTTAAATGTAGGGGCCTCCTACAATGAGCAGTTCTTC. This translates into CASSLNVGASYNEQFF. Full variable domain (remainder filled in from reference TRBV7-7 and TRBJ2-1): GAGVSQSPRYKVTKRGQDVTLRCDPISSHATLYWYQQALGQGPEFLTYFNYEAQPDKSGLPSDRFSAERPEGSISTLTIQRTEQRDSAMYRCASSLNVGASYNEQFFGPGTRLTVL.

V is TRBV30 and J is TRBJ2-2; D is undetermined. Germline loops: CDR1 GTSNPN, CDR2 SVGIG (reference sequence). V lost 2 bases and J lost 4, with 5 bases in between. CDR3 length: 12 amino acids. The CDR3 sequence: CAWSSFTGELFF. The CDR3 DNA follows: TGTGCCTGGAGTAGCTTCACCGGGGAGCTGTTTTTT.

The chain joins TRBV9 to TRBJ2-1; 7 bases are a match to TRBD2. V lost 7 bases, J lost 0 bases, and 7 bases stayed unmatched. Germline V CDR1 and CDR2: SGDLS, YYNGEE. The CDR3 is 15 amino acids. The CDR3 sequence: CASSSGPSSYNEQFF. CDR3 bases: TGTGCCAGCTCTAGCGGACCAAGCTCCTACAATGAGCAGTTCTTC. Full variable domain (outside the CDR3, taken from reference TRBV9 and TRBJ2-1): DSGVTQTPKHLITATGQRVTLRCSPRSGDLSVYWYQQSLDQGLQFLIQYYNGEERAKGNILERFSAQQFPDLHSELNLSSLELGDSALYFCASSSGPSSYNEQFFGPGTRLTVL.

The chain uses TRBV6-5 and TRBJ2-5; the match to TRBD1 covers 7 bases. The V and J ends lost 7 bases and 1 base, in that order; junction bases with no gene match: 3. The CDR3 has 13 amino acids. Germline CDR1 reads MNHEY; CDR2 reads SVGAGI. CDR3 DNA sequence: TGTGCCAGCACGACAGGGACCCAAGAGACCCAGTACTTC. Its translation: CASTTGTQETQYF.

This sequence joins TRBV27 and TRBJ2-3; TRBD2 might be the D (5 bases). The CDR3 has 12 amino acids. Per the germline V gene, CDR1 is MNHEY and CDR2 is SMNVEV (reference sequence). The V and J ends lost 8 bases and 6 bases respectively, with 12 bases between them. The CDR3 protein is CASSRGADTQYF. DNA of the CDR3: TGTGCCAGCTCTCGGGGTGCCGATACGCAGTATTTT.

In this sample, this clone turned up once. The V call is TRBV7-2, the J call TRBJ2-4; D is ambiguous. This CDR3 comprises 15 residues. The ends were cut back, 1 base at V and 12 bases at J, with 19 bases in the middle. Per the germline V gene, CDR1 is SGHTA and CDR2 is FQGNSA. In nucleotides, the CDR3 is TGTGCCAGCAGCTTAGTTGAGTCGTTGGGCGGTTCTCAGTACTTC. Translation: CASSLVESLGGSQYF.

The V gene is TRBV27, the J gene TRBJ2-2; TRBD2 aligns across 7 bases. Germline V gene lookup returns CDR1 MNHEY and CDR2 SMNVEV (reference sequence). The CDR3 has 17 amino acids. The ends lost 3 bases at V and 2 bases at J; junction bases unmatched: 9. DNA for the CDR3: TGTGCCAGCAGTTTTTGGCGGGAGAAGAGTAACACCGGGGAGCTGTTTTTT. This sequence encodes CASSFWREKSNTGELFF.